This TCR beta chain was documented in a study of early T cells in non-severe SARS-CoV-2 infection. Attached unique molecular identifiers marked individual cDNA molecules. TCRdb itself ran the 5' RACE reads through MiXCR, one entry per CDR3 protein. Of tens of thousands of distinct CDR3 sequences in the sample, 13% were seen once. Material for sequencing was whole blood. The sequence was obtained from an adult who was a healthcare worker with PCR-confirmed SARS-CoV-2 infection or an uninfected control (not recorded which).

CDR3 in DNA: TGTGCCAGCAGTTTTTACGAGGCCCAGGGTGAGCAGTTCTTC. It is translated as CASSFYEAQGEQFF. The chain joins TRBV6-5 to TRBJ2-1; a weak D match, TRBD1 (5 bases). The germline V and J ends were trimmed by 4 bases and 9 bases, with 16 bases remaining between them. Germline V gene data show CDR1 as MNHEY and CDR2 as SVGAGI. This CDR3 has 14 residues.